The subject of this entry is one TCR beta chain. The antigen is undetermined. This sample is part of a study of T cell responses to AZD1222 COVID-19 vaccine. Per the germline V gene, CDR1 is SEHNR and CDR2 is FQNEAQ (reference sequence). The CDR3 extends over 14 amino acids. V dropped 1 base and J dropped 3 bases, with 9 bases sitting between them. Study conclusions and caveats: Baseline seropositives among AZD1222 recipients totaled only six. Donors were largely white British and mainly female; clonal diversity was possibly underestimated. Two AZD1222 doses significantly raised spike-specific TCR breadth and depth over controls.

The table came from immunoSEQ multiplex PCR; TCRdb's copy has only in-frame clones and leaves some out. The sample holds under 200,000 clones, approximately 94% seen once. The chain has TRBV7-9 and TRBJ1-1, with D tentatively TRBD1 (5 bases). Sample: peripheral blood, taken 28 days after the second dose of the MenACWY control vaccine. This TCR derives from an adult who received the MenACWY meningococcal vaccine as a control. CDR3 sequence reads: CASSLEGWDTEAFF. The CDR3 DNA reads TGTGCCAGCAGCTTAGAGGGGTGGGACACTGAAGCTTTCTTT.